One and the same sample provided the 10 T cell receptor beta chains below, sequenced in a study of identical twins. Via MiXCR, TCRdb re-called the 5' RACE reads, giving one row per CDR3 protein. Of about 530,000 distinct CDR3 sequences listed, roughly 15% are singletons. The same data also contributed to another study, on yellow fever vaccine responses in identical twins.

The source material was CD4+ T cells sorted from blood. These receptors came from a woman aged 18-35 years in good health.

This clonotype has only a few counts. The junction does not match germline at one end; this may be a read error. V is TRBV27 and J is TRBJ2-7; 12 nucleotides match TRBD2. Germline CDR1 MNHEY, CDR2 SMNVEV (reference sequence). The CDR3 runs 12 residues. The CDR3 DNA is TGTGCCAGCAGTTTGACTAGCGGGAGTTGGGTCTTC. As protein: CASSLTSGSWVF.

This clonotype has just a few counts. This chain connects TRBV12-3 or TRBV12-4 to TRBJ2-3, with 13 bases fitting TRBD2. The CDR3 runs 17 residues. V shed 5 bases, J shed 2 bases, and the junction held 7 bases outside the gene matches. CDR3 sequence reads: CASSPGTSGTFTDTQYF. CDR3 nucleotides: TGTGCCAGCAGTCCCGGGACTAGCGGGACCTTCACAGATACGCAGTATTTT.

This clonotype was seen a few times. This rearrangement joins TRBV5-1 to TRBJ2-1, with D possibly matching TRBD2 (5 bases). Germline values: CDR1 SGHRS, CDR2 YFSETQ. Trimming removed 4 bases at V and 8 bases at J, with 16 bases between. CDR3 length equals 14 residues. The CDR3 bases are TGCGCCAGCAGCGCGGATCCTAGCATCGATGAGCAGTTCTTC. Translation: CASSADPSIDEQFF.

This clonotype has at least ten counts. The chain employs TRBV5-1 and TRBJ2-3; 8 bases are shared with TRBD2. Germline values: CDR1 SGHRS, CDR2 YFSETQ. This CDR3 has 16 amino acids. Trimming at V came to 4 bases and at J to 1 base, leaving 8 bases not matched to a gene. CDR3 in amino acids: CASSPGLGAGTDTQYF. The CDR3 DNA is TGCGCCAGCAGCCCGGGACTAGGGGCTGGCACAGATACGCAGTATTTT.

This rearrangement joins TRBV14 to TRBJ1-2, with D unresolved. The germline gives CDR1 SGHDN, CDR2 FVKESK. V gave up 1 base and J gave up 0 bases, with 9 bases separating them. The CDR3 is 15 residues long. The CDR3 reads CASSQVAATNYGYTF. Here the CDR3 DNA reads TGTGCCAGCAGCCAAGTAGCGGCAACTAACTATGGCTACACCTTC.

This clonotype came up many times. This chain connects TRBV18 to TRBJ2-3; D gene unclear. The CDR3 length is 11 residues. With 3 bases removed from V and 5 bases from J, the gap between germline ends came to 3 bases. Germline V gives CDR1 KGHSH, CDR2 LQKENI. CDR3 sequence reads: CASSPIDTQYF. Written as DNA, the CDR3 is TGTGCCAGCTCACCTATAGATACGCAGTATTTT.

This clonotype was observed many times. The chain recombines TRBV24-1 with TRBJ2-3, with D perhaps matching TRBD1 (6 bases). Trimming removed 3 bases at V and 5 bases at J, with 17 bases between. The CDR3 runs 16 residues. The germline V gene has CDR1 KGHDR and CDR2 SFDVKD. The CDR3 DNA reads as TGTGCCACCAGTGATCCTCCTGCGAGGGGGAAAGATACGCAGTATTTT. It encodes CATSDPPARGKDTQYF.

This clonotype occurred a few times. The genes are TRBV12-3 or TRBV12-4 and TRBJ2-4, with D possibly TRBD2 on 5 matching bases. Trimming left V 6 bases short and J 0 bases short, with 15 bases between. The CDR3 has 16 amino acids. The DNA of the CDR3 is TGTGCCAGCAGCTACCCCCGGGGTATAGCCAAAAACATTCAGTACTTC. Translating gives CASSYPRGIAKNIQYF.

This clonotype was counted a few times. The chain links TRBV29-1 to TRBJ2-7; 7 bases are shared with TRBD1. Germline CDR1 SQVTM, CDR2 ANQGSEA. V trimming: 8 bases; J trimming: 3 bases; junction bases outside the gene matches: 13. This CDR3 has 14 residues. CDR3 sequence: CSIKEGAGGYEQYF. DNA for the CDR3: TGCAGCATAAAAGAGGGGGCAGGAGGCTACGAGCAGTACTTC.

This clonotype has a handful of counts. The chain couples TRBV2 to TRBJ2-4; TRBD2 matches at 7 bases. V dropped 8 bases and J dropped 0; count of bases not matched to a gene: 4. Germline loops: CDR1 SNHLY, CDR2 FYNNEI. The CDR3 has 14 amino acids. The DNA of the CDR3 is TGTGCCAGCGGGGGGGGGACAGCCAAAAACATTCAGTACTTC. Encoded protein: CASGGGTAKNIQYF.